What follows is one T cell receptor beta chain and its context. Its target is unknown. The authors' processing: Samples contained a median of roughly 96,000 TCRs, with a range of about 23,224 to 700,000. MiXCR, applied by TCRdb to the RACE reads, yields one record per CDR3 protein. TCRdb, not the original authors, processed these V and J calls. The data show 350,000 to 400,000 distinct CDR3 sequences, about 6% seen once. The CDR3 extends over 16 amino acids. CDR1 and CDR2 from the germline V gene are LGHNA and YSLEER. V lost 0 bases to trimming and J lost 5 bases, with 17 bases between them. The data were taken from a study of human T cells and chemical hapten exposure. Study as a whole: Enrolled patients were predominantly female and had alopecia areata, totalis or universalis. General observations from the study: Counts of TCRs above 1 in 1000 frequency stayed unchanged with DPC sensitization. Expanded TCRs grouped into significantly more large CDR3 similarity clusters than controls produced.

The time point here: patch test 2, 6 weeks after DPC sensitization. Treatment denoted: therapeutic diphenylcyclopropenone sensitization with weekly scalp DPC. The input for sequencing was whole blood, taken in connection with sensitization to the hapten diphenylcyclopropenone (DPC). This clonotype originated in a woman aged 18-29 years with alopecia areata. Some clones in this sample may be carry-over from other donors' samples. The chain has TRBV4-3 and TRBJ2-7; a weak D match, TRBD2 (5 bases). The DNA for the CDR3 is TGCGCCAGCAGCCAAGAAATACGGGGTATTGCTAACGAGCAGTACTTC. This sequence encodes CASSQEIRGIANEQYF.